The 21 T cell receptor beta chains given below trace back to one sample, sequenced in a study of T cell responses to AZD1222 COVID-19 vaccine. Clones were read by immunoSEQ multiplex PCR, and TCRdb kept only the in-frame ones, dropping some. The table lists some 150,000 clones, 91% of them singletons. The sequences come from peripheral blood, collected on day 0 of AZD1222 vaccination. These receptors came from an adult in good health.

The genes are TRBV5-1 and TRBJ2-1; D remains unclear. CDR3 length equals 16 residues. Per the germline V gene, CDR1 is SGHRS and CDR2 is YFSETQ. The V and J ends lost 0 bases and 4 bases respectively, with 14 bases between them. For the CDR3, the DNA is TGCGCCAGCAGCTTGGGCCAGAGCCAGAAGTACAATGAGCAGTTCTTC. Translation gives CASSLGQSQKYNEQFF. The full variable domain, with the rest looked up from reference TRBV5-1 and TRBJ2-1, is KAGVTQTPRYLIKTRGQQVTLSCSPISGHRSVSWYQQTPGQGLQFLFEYFSETQRNKGNFPGRFSGRQFSNSRSEMNVSTLELGDSALYLCASSLGQSQKYNEQFFGPGTRLTVL.

The chain has TRBV6-2 or TRBV6-3 and TRBJ2-2; D is undetermined. V was shortened by 2 bases and J by 0 bases, with 4 bases between the two germline ends. The CDR3 sequence is 14 residues long. Looked up from germline, CDR1 is MNHEY and CDR2 is SVGEGT. The chain's CDR3 is CASSYATNTGELFF. The CDR3 bases are TGTGCCAGCAGTTACGCGACGAACACCGGGGAGCTGTTTTTT.

The CDR3 DNA sequence: TGTGCCAGCAGTTTAAGGGAAGATAGCGGGCCTTACGAGCAGTACTTC. Translated, it gives CASSLREDSGPYEQYF. The chain couples TRBV27 to TRBJ2-7; TRBD2 aligns across 7 bases. V lost 2 bases, J lost 4 bases, and 11 bases stayed unmatched. CDR3 size: 16 residues. Germline V gene sequence: CDR1 MNHEY, CDR2 SMNVEV (reference sequence).

This sequence joins TRBV24-1 and TRBJ2-2, with 12 nucleotides matching TRBD1. This CDR3 region has 16 residues. Per the germline V gene, CDR1 is KGHDR and CDR2 is SFDVKD. With 1 base clipped from V and 7 bases from J, the junction kept 3 bases outside the gene matches. The CDR3 region has the DNA TGTGCCACCAGTGATTTAGGGACAGGGGGCGGCGGGGAGCTGTTTTTT. This codes for CATSDLGTGGGGELFF.

V gene TRBV5-4 combines with J gene TRBJ2-7, with TRBD2 matching over 7 bases. Germline CDR1 and CDR2: SGHNT and YYREEE (reference sequence). V trimming: 1 base; J trimming: 2 bases; junction bases outside the gene matches: 6. The CDR3 runs 15 residues. For the CDR3, the DNA is TGTGCCAGCAGCTTGTCTCCGGGAGGCACCTACGAGCAGTACTTC. Translated, it gives CASSLSPGGTYEQYF.

This clone showed up just a few times. V gene TRBV7-9 combines with J gene TRBJ2-7; D unresolved. V lost 5 bases to trimming and J lost 2 bases, with 10 bases between them. The length of the CDR3 is 13 residues. Germline CDR1 SEHNR, CDR2 FQNEAQ (reference sequence). Written as DNA, the CDR3 is TGTGCCAGCAGCCCCCAGGCAACCTACGAGCAGTACTTC. Amino acid sequence: CASSPQATYEQYF.

The V and J genes are TRBV28 and TRBJ2-5, with D perhaps TRBD1 (5 bases). CDR1 is MDHEN and CDR2 is SYDVKM in the germline V gene. This CDR3 contains 14 residues. Trimming took off 7 bases at V and 5 bases at J, with 17 bases between the two ends. In nucleotides, the CDR3 is TGTGCCAGCACCCTAAGGGGTAACTGGGAGACCCAGTACTTC. Translating it yields CASTLRGNWETQYF.

The chain combines TRBV19 with TRBJ1-1; D is unresolved. The V gene's germline CDR1 is LNHDA and CDR2 SQIVND (reference sequence). Trimming shortened V by 1 base and J by 1 base, and 7 bases separated the two germline ends. The CDR3 loop spans 14 amino acids. CDR3 amino acids: CASSIGVGNTEAFF. The CDR3 coding sequence is TGTGCCAGTAGTATAGGGGTCGGGAACACTGAAGCTTTCTTT.

The gene calls are TRBV7-9 and TRBJ2-7; 9 nucleotides match TRBD1. This CDR3 contains 15 residues. Germline-derived CDR1 and CDR2 are SEHNR and FQNEAQ (reference sequence). V lost 5 bases, J lost 3 bases, and 8 bases stayed unmatched. The CDR3 DNA is TGTGCCAGCAGCCGTCCGGGACAGGGCTTCTACGAGCAGTACTTC. Residues: CASSRPGQGFYEQYF.

As concerns this clone: Other DNA sequences in the sample encode the same CDR3. This rearrangement joins TRBV18 to TRBJ2-3; D not certain. The CDR3 is 12 amino acids. CDR1 is KGHSH, CDR2 LQKENI, per germline. Trimming removed 4 bases at V and 1 base at J, with 3 bases between. The CDR3 is CASSQGTDTQYF. For the CDR3, the DNA is TGTGCCAGCTCACAGGGCACAGATACGCAGTATTTT.

The V gene is TRBV5-1, the J gene TRBJ2-7; D is unclear. The germline gives CDR1 SGHRS, CDR2 YFSETQ. The CDR3 consists of 15 residues. V was trimmed by 1 base and J by 0 bases, leaving 11 bases between them. The CDR3 sequence: CASSLKRSSSYEQYF. CDR3 bases: TGCGCCAGCAGCTTGAAGCGCTCCAGCTCCTACGAGCAGTACTTC. The variable domain in full, completed from reference TRBV5-1 and TRBJ2-7, reads KAGVTQTPRYLIKTRGQQVTLSCSPISGHRSVSWYQQTPGQGLQFLFEYFSETQRNKGNFPGRFSGRQFSNSRSEMNVSTLELGDSALYLCASSLKRSSSYEQYFGPGTRLTVT.

This clone was seen ten or more times. The genes are TRBV6-1 and TRBJ2-3, with TRBD2 as a possible D gene (6 bases). Per germline, CDR1 MNHNS and CDR2 SASEGT. Trimming stripped 0 bases from V and 2 bases from J, with 12 bases between. CDR3 length: 16 amino acids. The CDR3 sequence: CASSEARLDYTDTQYF. The CDR3 bases are TGTGCCAGCAGTGAAGCGCGACTAGACTACACAGATACGCAGTATTTT.

The chain uses TRBV19 and TRBJ1-1; the D is unclear. The CDR3 contains 14 residues. Germline V gene data show CDR1 as LNHDA and CDR2 as SQIVND (reference sequence). V gave up 7 bases and J gave up 1 base, with 13 bases separating them. For the CDR3, the DNA is TGTGCCAGTACCCCCCTCGGCAGGAACACTGAAGCTTTCTTT. It codes for CASTPLGRNTEAFF.

V is TRBV4-3 and J is TRBJ1-6; D is unclear. The CDR3 runs 17 residues. CDR1 and CDR2 from the germline V gene are LGHNA and YSLEER. Deletions cut 0 bases from V and 6 bases from J, with 15 bases between. CDR3 amino acids: CASSQEARPRGNSPLHF. The CDR3 DNA reads TGCGCCAGCAGCCAAGAGGCACGGCCCCGTGGTAATTCACCCCTCCACTTT.

The chain combines TRBV30 with TRBJ2-7; D is uncertain. V lost 0 bases and J lost 4, with 4 bases in between. CDR3 size: 11 residues. Germline V gene lookup returns CDR1 GTSNPN and CDR2 SVGIG (reference sequence). CDR3 region: CAWSVGYEQYF. The CDR3 nucleotides are TGTGCCTGGAGTGTAGGGTACGAGCAGTACTTC.

The J gene is TRBJ1-3, the V gene TRBV19; possible D gene TRBD1, 6 bases. Trimming cost V 10 bases and J 0 bases, with 13 bases left between them. This CDR3 spans 14 amino acids. The germline gives CDR1 LNHDA, CDR2 SQIVND (reference sequence). The CDR3 is CATKQGPSGNTIYF. CDR3 bases: TGTGCCACAAAACAGGGTCCCTCTGGAAACACCATATATTTT.

V is TRBV28 and J is TRBJ1-2; TRBD1 is a possible D gene (5 bases). Germline V lookup: CDR1 MDHEN, CDR2 SYDVKM. This CDR3 comprises 14 residues. V was clipped by 8 bases and J by 8 bases, with 21 bases between them. CDR3 sequence (DNA): TGTGCCAGCGGTAAACAGGCTTACGGACGGGGCTACACCTTC. Translating gives CASGKQAYGRGYTF.

The chain uses TRBV5-8 and TRBJ2-5, with TRBD1 matching 8 bases. V gave up 2 bases and J gave up 5 bases; unmatched junction bases: 5. The CDR3 has 14 residues. CDR1 is SGHTS, CDR2 YDEGEE, per germline. CDR3 sequence (DNA): TGTGCCAGCAGCTTTGGACAGGGTGGGGAGACCCAGTACTTC. This translates into CASSFGQGGETQYF.

The V and J genes are TRBV27 and TRBJ1-5; D might be TRBD1 (5 bases). The V end was cut by 4 bases, the J end by 4 bases, with 14 bases between. The V gene's germline CDR1 is MNHEY and CDR2 SMNVEV (reference sequence). The length of the CDR3 is 15 residues. The CDR3 DNA is TGTGCCAGCAGTTCTATTAGCGGGGGGAATCAGCCCCAGCATTTT. Residues: CASSSISGGNQPQHF.

This clone came up a few times. The genes are TRBV7-8 and TRBJ1-5, with D unclear. V was trimmed by 0 bases and J by 0 bases, leaving 9 bases between them. The CDR3 has 16 amino acids. Germline V gives CDR1 SGHVS, CDR2 FQNEAQ. The CDR3: CASSLAGRNSNQPQHF. The CDR3 bases are TGTGCCAGCAGCTTAGCCGGCAGGAATAGCAATCAGCCCCAGCATTTT.

The chain joins TRBV7-9 to TRBJ1-1, with TRBD1 as a possible D gene (6 bases). The CDR3 runs to 15 residues. Trimming left V 8 bases short and J 5 bases short, with 21 bases between. Germline CDR1 is SEHNR and CDR2 is FQNEAQ (reference sequence). CDR3 nucleotide sequence: TGTGCCAGCGCAATCATCAGAGGGGGGGTAACTGAAGCTTTCTTT. This sequence encodes CASAIIRGGVTEAFF. Full variable domain (missing parts from reference TRBV7-9 and TRBJ1-1): DTGVSQNPRHKITKRGQNVTFRCDPISEHNRLYWYRQTLGQGPEFLTYFQNEAQLEKSRLLSDRFSAERPKGSFSTLEIQRTEQGDSAMYLCASAIIRGGVTEAFFGQGTRLTVV.